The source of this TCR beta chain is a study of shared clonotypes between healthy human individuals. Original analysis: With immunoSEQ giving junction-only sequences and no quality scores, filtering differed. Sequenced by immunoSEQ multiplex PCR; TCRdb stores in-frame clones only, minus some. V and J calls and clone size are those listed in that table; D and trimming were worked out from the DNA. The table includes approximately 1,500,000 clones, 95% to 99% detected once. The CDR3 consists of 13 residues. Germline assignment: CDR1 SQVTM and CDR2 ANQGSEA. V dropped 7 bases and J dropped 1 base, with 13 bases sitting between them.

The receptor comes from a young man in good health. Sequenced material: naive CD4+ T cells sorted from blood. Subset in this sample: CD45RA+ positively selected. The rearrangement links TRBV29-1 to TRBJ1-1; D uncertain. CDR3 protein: CSETGKGNTEAFF. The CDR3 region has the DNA TGCAGCGAGACGGGGAAGGGGAACACTGAAGCTTTCTTT.